This T cell receptor (beta chain) came from a study of T cells expressing NK-cell markers (dated by TCRdb to the early 2020s). Describing the broader study: TCR beta-chain repertoires were profiled in sorted CD3+CD56+NKG2C+, CD3+CD56+NKG2C- and CD3+CD56-NKG2C+ T-cell subsets from roughly eight donors. Among the eight sequenced donors, seven were HCMV-seropositive and one was HCMV-seronegative. The libraries were sequenced on Illumina HiSeq 2000/2500, MiSeq or NextSeq, producing 2 x 150 bp reads. The eight sequenced donors were randomly selected healthy volunteers, three men and five women.

HCMV-specific IgG was detected in serum with a commercial ELISA kit to determine HCMV serostatus. Peripheral blood mononuclear cells were isolated from blood by Ficoll density gradient centrifugation. The CDR3 goes from the cysteine to the phenylalanine over 14 residues. No DNA was logged. As encoded in the germline V gene (reference sequence), CDR1 is SEHNR while CDR2 is FQNEAQ. A word on this clonotype: What antigen it recognizes has not been identified.

Broad study findings and their caveats: It remained unclear whether the expanded NKG2C-expressing T cell clones were specific for HCMV antigens. Those dominant clonotypes were again the most abundant among CD3+CD56-NKG2C+ cells in a handful of donors, at about 28.3-60.1%. In six donors, the dominant CD3+CD56+NKG2C+ clonotypes ranked among the top 10 CD8+ clonotypes, making up about 1.0-7.0% of CD8+ T cells.

For sequencing, an Illumina HiSeq 2000 was employed. TCR beta cDNA libraries were made by 5'RACE template switching that added a universal primer site and unique molecular identifiers. Synthesis of cDNA was primed from the TCR beta constant segment and was followed by two consecutive PCR amplification steps. Per the source publication's procedure: Reads were demultiplexed and grouped by UMI with MIGEC, and clonotypes were assembled and quantified with MiTCR. To exclude erroneous sequences, only TCR cDNA sequences supported by at least two reads were retained. The tcR package was used for downstream repertoire analysis, and clonotypes were matched between fractions using CDR3 nucleotide sequence together with V segment. VDJmatch was used to annotate antigen specificity against VDJdb, with one amino acid substitution in CDR3 permitted. TCRdb reprocessed the reads, so every CDR3 protein sequence counts as one entry and DNA is not shown. TCRdb's processing, not the study's, gives the V and J calls here. The table for this sample lists roughly 430,000 distinct CDR3 sequences. The ten top clones hold less than 7.5% of the sample.

Input material: blood T cells: a sorted CD56 or NKG2C T cell subset, CD4+ or CD8+ T cells, or bulk PBMC T cells (not recorded which). This clonotype originated in a woman aged 18-70 years in good health. The chain is assembled from TRBV7-9 and TRBJ2-1; TCRdb designates TRBD1, a call that cannot be tested without DNA. CDR3 sequence: CASSFGTGTNEQFF.